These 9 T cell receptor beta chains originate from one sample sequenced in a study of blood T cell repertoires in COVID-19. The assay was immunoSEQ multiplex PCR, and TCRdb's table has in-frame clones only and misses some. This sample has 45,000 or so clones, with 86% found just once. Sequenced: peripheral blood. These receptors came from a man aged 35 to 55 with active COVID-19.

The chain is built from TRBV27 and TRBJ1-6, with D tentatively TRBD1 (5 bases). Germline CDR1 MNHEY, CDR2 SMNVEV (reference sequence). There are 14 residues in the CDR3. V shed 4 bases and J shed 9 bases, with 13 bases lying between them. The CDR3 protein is CASSSGGGSSPLHF. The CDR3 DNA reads TGTGCCAGCAGTTCGGGGGGAGGAAGTTCACCCCTCCACTTT.

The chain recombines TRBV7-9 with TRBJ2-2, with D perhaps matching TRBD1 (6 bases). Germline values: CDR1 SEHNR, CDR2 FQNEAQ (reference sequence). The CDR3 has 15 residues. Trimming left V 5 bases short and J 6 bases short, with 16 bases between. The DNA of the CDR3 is TGTGCCAGCAGCCGTACCTCAGGGGATGCCGGGGAGCTGTTTTTT. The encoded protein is CASSRTSGDAGELFF. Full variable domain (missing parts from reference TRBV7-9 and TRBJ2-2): DTGVSQNPRHKITKRGQNVTFRCDPISEHNRLYWYRQTLGQGPEFLTYFQNEAQLEKSRLLSDRFSAERPKGSFSTLEIQRTEQGDSAMYLCASSRTSGDAGELFFGEGSRLTVL.

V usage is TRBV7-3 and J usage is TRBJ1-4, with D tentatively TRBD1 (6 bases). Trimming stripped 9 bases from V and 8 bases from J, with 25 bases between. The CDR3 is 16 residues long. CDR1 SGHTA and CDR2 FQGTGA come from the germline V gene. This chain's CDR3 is CASTLGAPGASEKLFF. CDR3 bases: TGTGCCAGTACGTTGGGGGCTCCCGGAGCCAGCGAAAAACTGTTTTTT. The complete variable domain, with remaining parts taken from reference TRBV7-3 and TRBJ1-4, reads GAGVSQTPSNKVTEKGKYVELRCDPISGHTALYWYRQSLGQGPEFLIYFQGTGAADDSGLPNDRFFAVRPEGSVSTLKIQRTERGDSAVYLCASTLGAPGASEKLFFGSGTQLSVL.

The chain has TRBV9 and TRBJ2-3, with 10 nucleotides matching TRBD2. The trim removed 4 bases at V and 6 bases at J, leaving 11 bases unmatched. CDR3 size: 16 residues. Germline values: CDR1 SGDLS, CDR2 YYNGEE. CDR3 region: CASSTPGTSVRDTQYF. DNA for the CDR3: TGTGCCAGCAGCACCCCCGGGACTAGCGTCCGGGATACGCAGTATTTT. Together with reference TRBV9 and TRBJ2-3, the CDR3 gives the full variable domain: DSGVTQTPKHLITATGQRVTLRCSPRSGDLSVYWYQQSLDQGLQFLIQYYNGEERAKGNILERFSAQQFPDLHSELNLSSLELGDSALYFCASSTPGTSVRDTQYFGPGTRLTVL.

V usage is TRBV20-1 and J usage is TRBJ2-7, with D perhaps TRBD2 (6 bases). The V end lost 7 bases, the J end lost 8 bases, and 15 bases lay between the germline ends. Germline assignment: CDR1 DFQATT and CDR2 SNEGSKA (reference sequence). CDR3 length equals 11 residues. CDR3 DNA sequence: TGCAGTGAGGGGACTTCCGGCCAGCAGTACTTC. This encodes CSEGTSGQQYF.

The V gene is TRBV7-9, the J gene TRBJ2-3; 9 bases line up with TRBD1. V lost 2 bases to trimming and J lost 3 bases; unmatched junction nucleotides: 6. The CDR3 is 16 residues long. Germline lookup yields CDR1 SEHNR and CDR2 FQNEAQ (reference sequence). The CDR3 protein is CASSLTGTGRTDTQYF. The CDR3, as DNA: TGTGCCAGCAGCTTAACCGGGACAGGGAGAACAGATACGCAGTATTTT.

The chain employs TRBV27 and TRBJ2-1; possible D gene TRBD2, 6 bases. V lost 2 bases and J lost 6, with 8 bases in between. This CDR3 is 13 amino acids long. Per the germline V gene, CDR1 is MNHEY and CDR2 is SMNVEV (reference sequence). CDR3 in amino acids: CASSLSGFNEQFF. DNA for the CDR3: TGTGCCAGCAGTTTAAGCGGGTTCAATGAGCAGTTCTTC.

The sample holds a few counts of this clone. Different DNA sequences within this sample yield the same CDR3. The CDR3 sequence: CASSKQGRTGYTF. For the CDR3, the DNA is TGTGCCAGCAGTAAGCAGGGGCGTACAGGCTACACCTTC. The J gene is TRBJ1-2, the V gene TRBV6-5; D may be TRBD1 (6 bases). The germline V gene encodes CDR1 MNHEY and CDR2 SVGAGI. V was shortened by 5 bases and J by 8 bases, with 15 bases between the two germline ends. The CDR3 contains 13 residues.

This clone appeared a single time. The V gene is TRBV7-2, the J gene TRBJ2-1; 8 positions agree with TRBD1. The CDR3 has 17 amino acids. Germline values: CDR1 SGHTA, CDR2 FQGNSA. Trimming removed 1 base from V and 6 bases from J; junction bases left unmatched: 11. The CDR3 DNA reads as TGTGCCAGCAGCTTAGTAGGAGGGACAGGACTTTTCAATGAGCAGTTCTTC. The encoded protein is CASSLVGGTGLFNEQFF.